The sequence of this T cell receptor (beta chain) was determined in a study of cytomegalovirus exposure and HLA in healthy donors. Overall study results and limits: Links to common viral pathogens appeared, in a later analysis, for several of the most significant clusters.

PCR amplification relied on 60 Vbeta primers (plus 13 Jbeta primers). Generated by immunoSEQ multiplex PCR, the TCRdb table keeps only in-frame clones and is missing some. The table lists roughly 55,000 clones, roughly four fifths of them singletons. Notes on this clone: Its antigen is currently unknown.

The CDR3 sequence is 12 residues long. Germline CDR1 and CDR2: LGHNT and FRNRAP. V was shortened by 6 bases and J by 5 bases, with 10 bases between the two germline ends. Sequences were obtained from PBMCs. The source of this sequence is a boy between 10 and 17 years old in good health and CMV-seropositive. This chain connects TRBV12-5 to TRBJ1-2; a weak D match, TRBD1 (5 bases). CDR3 bases: TGTGCTAGTGGCCCCAGGGATTATGGCTACACCTTC. Translating gives CASGPRDYGYTF.